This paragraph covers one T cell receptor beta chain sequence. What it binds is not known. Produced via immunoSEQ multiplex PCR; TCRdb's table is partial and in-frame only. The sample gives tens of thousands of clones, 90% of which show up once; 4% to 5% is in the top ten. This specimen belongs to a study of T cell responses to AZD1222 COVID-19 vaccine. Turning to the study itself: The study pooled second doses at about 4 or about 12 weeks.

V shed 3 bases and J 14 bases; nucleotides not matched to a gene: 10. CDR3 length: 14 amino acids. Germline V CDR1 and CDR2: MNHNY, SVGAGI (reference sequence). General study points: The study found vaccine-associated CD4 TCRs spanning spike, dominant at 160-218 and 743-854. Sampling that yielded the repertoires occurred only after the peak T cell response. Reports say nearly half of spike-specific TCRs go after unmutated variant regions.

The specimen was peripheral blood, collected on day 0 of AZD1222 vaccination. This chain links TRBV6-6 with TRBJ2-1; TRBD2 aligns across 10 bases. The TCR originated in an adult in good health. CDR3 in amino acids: CASSYGLAGDTEFF. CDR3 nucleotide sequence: TGTGCCAGCAGTTATGGCCTAGCGGGAGACACGGAGTTCTTC.